This passage covers 2 T cell receptor beta chains from one sample sequenced in a study of blood T cell repertoires in COVID-19 (dated by TCRdb to about 2020). Library method: the immunoSEQ multiplex PCR assay. TCRdb holds this immuneACCESS table with in-frame rearrangements only. Some clones are missing; in checked studies, unresolved V genes explain under half, and the rest has no known cause. This sample holds 150,000 to 200,000 clones; 60% to 80% were observed only once. The ten most abundant clones make up 15% to 20% of the sample. Input material: peripheral blood. These receptors were taken from a man aged 60-69 years with active or convalescent COVID-19.

The chain has TRBV12-3 or TRBV12-4 and TRBJ1-1, with 10 bases identical to TRBD1. The length of the CDR3 is 13 residues. Germline trimming cut 5 bases from V and 11 bases from J; bases unmatched to any gene: 8. CDR3 in DNA: TGTGCCAGCAGTGCCAGACAGGGGGCGGATGCTTTCTTT. Translated, it gives CASSARQGADAFF.

This clone was counted once. The gene calls are TRBV4-2 and TRBJ2-7, with 7 bases identical to TRBD2. CDR3 length equals 15 residues. CDR1 is LGHNA and CDR2 is YNFKEQ in the germline V gene. Trimming at V came to 0 bases and at J to 3 bases, leaving 5 bases not matched to a gene. CDR3 in amino acids: CASSQDPAGDYEQYF. The CDR3 nucleotides read TGTGCCAGCAGCCAAGACCCCGCGGGAGACTACGAGCAGTACTTC.